This T cell receptor beta chain was observed in a study of blood T cells in healthy people across ages. The CDR3 covers 14 residues. Using a J-beta primer mix together with a sample-barcoded 5' primer, a second PCR was run for 7 to 11 cycles. From the 5' RACE reads, TCRdb called clonotypes with MiXCR, one entry per CDR3 protein. The table shows around 690,000 distinct CDR3 sequences, with roughly 58% occurring only once. This clonotype was seen once. Sequences were obtained from blood. The V call is TRBV12-3 or TRBV12-4, the J call TRBJ2-4, with a possible D match to TRBD1 (5 bases). The J call may be mistaken, given a closer DNA end match to TRBJ2-7. This sequence originates from a man aged 55-75 years in good health. CDR3 DNA sequence: TGTGCCAGCAGTTTAGCAGGGGTTCGCTACGAGCAGTACTTC. This gives the protein CASSLAGVRYEQYF.